This TCR beta chain was retrieved from a study of early stage breast cancer tumors (dated by TCRdb to between 2016 and 2019). At the level of the whole study: Of the roughly 15 invasive breast tumors, about a dozen were found to be estrogen receptor-positive, progesterone receptor-positive and HER2-negative. Of the approximately twelve ER+/PR+/HER2- tumors, eight were classified as invasive ductal carcinomas and four as invasive lobular carcinomas. A read coverage of roughly 10-fold per sample was achieved on average. A total of 2,651,842 templates, representing 1,097,674 unique clonotypes, were detected across all samples.

The investigation overall reported the following: Repertoires from blood and normal breast were more alike than repertoires from blood and tumor, and in about 90% of the 16 patients, comparing each tissue with blood separated tumor from normal. The small cohort size prevented analysis by tumor subtype. Enriched TCRB sequences shared across patients were found to be mostly commonly generated sequences that were unlikely to play an important role in the tumor microenvironment. Sequencing bulk genomic DNA from unsorted cells could not capture chain pairing or functional markers like CD4, CD8 and FOXP3. Tumors showed 2 to 2.5-fold higher T cell density and higher clonality than adjacent normal breast tissue.

Adjacent normal breast tissue was collected roughly 1.9-4 cm away from the tumor, rinsed in PBS and stored in prechilled RNAlater. Because normal breast tissue has high lipid content and low cell density, getting sufficient DNA from normal breast tissue often required roughly 95-330 mg of tissue. The study profiled bulk TCR beta-chain repertoires in matched peripheral blood, tumor and adjacent normal breast tissue taken from some 17 patients with early-stage breast cancer. Genomic DNA was extracted with the Qiagen AllPrep DNA/RNA Mini kit. Every sample was amplified as two independent genomic DNA replicates, using approximately 550 ng for blood and about 1.4 ug for tumor or normal breast. Following the manufacturer's instructions, the ImmunoSeq Intro kit was used to carry out TCRB sequencing on genomic DNA. For absolute quantification, the roughly 31-cycle multiplex PCR included proprietary primers along with spike-in control sequences. Single-end 150-bp reads were used to sequence an 87-bp fragment spanning the CDR3 and the flanking V and J genes. Each lane of an Illumina MiSeq running version 3.0 chemistry carried seven multiplexed samples, with two replicates apiece. The published analysis was carried out like this. Raw data were processed with the vendor's proprietary pipeline, and both replicates were merged into a single result per sample. Clonotypes were defined as productive rearrangements sharing the V-gene family, CDR3 amino acid sequence and J-gene segment. Clonality was computed as 1 minus the normalized Shannon entropy (Pielou evenness) of TCRB abundances. T cell density was estimated by dividing total templates by the number of input cells inferred from the DNA input amount. Recon, run with its default parameters, was used to estimate overall repertoire diversity and clonality. Clonotypes with over 0.1% abundance in tumor and at least 32-fold higher abundance in tumor than in normal breast were defined as tumor-enriched. TCRdb took this table from immuneACCESS and kept in-frame rearrangements with V and J called. Such tables lack part of the clones; where checked against another copy, unresolved V genes explain under half of the gap, and the rest is unexplained. V and J calls and clone size are given by that table; D and trimming were obtained from the DNA. In all, the sample holds about 14,000 clones, and around 84% of those were seen once. Together, the top ten hold about 4.9% of the sample.

The CDR3 runs 14 amino acids, cysteine and phenylalanine included. The sequence is cut down to CDR3 DNA, 42 bases in frame from base 1. V is shortened by 3 bases, J by 8 bases, and the region joining them spans 13 bases. CDR1 and CDR2 (SEHNR, FQNEAQ) derive from the germline V gene (reference sequence). About this clone: Its antigen remains undetermined. No much larger clonotype is one base removed from it; base qualities were not supplied.

The chain is assembled from TRBV7-9 and TRBJ1-4, with no D gene named confidently. The clonotype originates from a person in their thirties with breast cancer. The sequenced material came from normal breast tissue next to the tumor. This receptor carries the CDR3 CASSFRSAVEKLFF. The DNA sequence reads TGTGCCAGCAGCTTTCGGTCCGCTGTGGAAAAACTGTTTTTT.